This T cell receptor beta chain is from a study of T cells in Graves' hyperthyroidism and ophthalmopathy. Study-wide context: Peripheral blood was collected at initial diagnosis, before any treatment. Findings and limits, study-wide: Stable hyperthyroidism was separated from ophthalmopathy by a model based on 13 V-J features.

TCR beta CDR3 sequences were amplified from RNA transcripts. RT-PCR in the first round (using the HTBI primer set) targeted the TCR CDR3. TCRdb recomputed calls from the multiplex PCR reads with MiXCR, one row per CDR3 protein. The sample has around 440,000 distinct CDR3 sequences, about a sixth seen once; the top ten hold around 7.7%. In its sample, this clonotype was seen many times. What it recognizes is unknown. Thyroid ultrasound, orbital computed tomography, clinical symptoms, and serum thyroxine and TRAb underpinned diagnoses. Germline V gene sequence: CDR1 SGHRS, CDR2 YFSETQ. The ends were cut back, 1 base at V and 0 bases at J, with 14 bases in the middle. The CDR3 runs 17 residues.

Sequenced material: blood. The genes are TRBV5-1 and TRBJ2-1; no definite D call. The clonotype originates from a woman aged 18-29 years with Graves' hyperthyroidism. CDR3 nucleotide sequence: TGCGCCAGCAGCTTGCACCGAGGAGATAGCTCCTACAATGAGCAGTTCTTC. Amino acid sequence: CASSLHRGDSSYNEQFF.